The 5 T cell receptor beta chains below were found in one sample sequenced in a study of tumor-infiltrating lymphocytes in localized non-small cell lung cancer. Repertoires were generated with immunoSEQ multiplex PCR, while TCRdb's copy carries only in-frame clones and drops some. The repertoire consists of around 16,000 clones, with 69% occurring once and the leading ten covering under 7%. The specimen was lung tumor tissue. All receptors derive from a human donor with non-small cell lung cancer.

The chain carries TRBV18 and TRBJ2-4; TRBD1 matches 8 bases. V dropped 5 bases and J dropped 0; count of bases not matched to a gene: 0. The germline CDR1 and CDR2 sequences are KGHSH and LQKENI. CDR3 length: 14 residues. CDR3 sequence (DNA): TGTGCCAGCTCAGGACAGGGAGCCAAAAACATTCAGTACTTC. It codes for CASSGQGAKNIQYF. Full variable domain (missing parts from reference TRBV18 and TRBJ2-4): NAGVMQNPRHLVRRRGQEARLRCSPMKGHSHVYWYRQLPEEGLKFMVYLQKENIIDESGMPKERFSAEFPKEGPSILRIQQVVRGDSAAYFCASSGQGAKNIQYFGAGTRLSVL.

This clone has a single count. The chain is built from TRBV5-5 and TRBJ1-1, with no clear D. The CDR3 is made up of 13 amino acids. V was trimmed by 2 bases and J by 1 base, leaving 6 bases between them. The V gene's germline CDR1 is SGHKS and CDR2 YYEKEE (reference sequence). CDR3 nucleotide sequence: TGTGCCAGCAGCTTTTTTTCGAACACTGAAGCTTTCTTT. The encoded protein is CASSFFSNTEAFF. Full variable domain (remainder filled in from reference TRBV5-5 and TRBJ1-1): DAGVTQSPTHLIKTRGQQVTLRCSPISGHKSVSWYQQVLGQGPQFIFQYYEKEERGRGNFPDRFSARQFPNYSSELNVNALLLGDSALYLCASSFFSNTEAFFGQGTRLTVV.

J is TRBJ2-4 and V is TRBV18, with D possibly matching TRBD1 (6 bases). The germline gives CDR1 KGHSH, CDR2 LQKENI. The CDR3 length is 13 residues. V was pared by 0 bases and J by 14 bases, with 14 bases between. CDR3 sequence: CASSPPALGAEYF. The CDR3 DNA follows: TGTGCCAGCTCACCACCGGCCCTGGGGGCCGAGTACTTC.

The rearrangement links TRBV21-1 to TRBJ2-7; TRBD2, as called in the table, went unchecked against the DNA. TRBV21-1 is classified as a pseudogene. CDR3 length: 14 amino acids. CDR3 loop: CASSKGTSAYEQYF. For the CDR3, the DNA is TGTGCCAGCAGCAAAGGGACTAGCGCCTACGAGCAGTACTTC.

A single count supports this clone. This chain uses TRBV12-5 with TRBJ2-3; 8 bases map to TRBD1. Germline CDR1 is LGHNT and CDR2 is FRNRAP. The CDR3 extends over 14 amino acids. The junction had 7 bases not matched to a gene; V was cut back by 7 bases and J by 4 bases. The CDR3 sequence is CASAQQGAADTQYF. The CDR3 DNA is TGTGCTAGTGCTCAGCAGGGGGCTGCAGATACGCAGTATTTT.